This T cell receptor (beta chain) derives from a study of blood T cell repertoires in COVID-19. Study context: COVID-19 samples from acute and convalescent phases originated in the United States, Italy and Spain.

Source study methods: Reference gene primer amplification in the assay estimated nucleated cell counts. The protocol was immunoSEQ multiplex PCR, while the TCRdb copy is restricted to in-frame clones and leaves out a portion. From that table come the V and J calls and clone size; the DNA was used to work out D and trimming. The sample lists 150,000 to 200,000 clones, roughly 80% occurring once. CDR3 length: 12 amino acids. Germline values: CDR1 MDHEN, CDR2 SYDVKM. V shed 3 bases and J shed 6 bases, with 8 bases lying between them. Participants, roughly 18 to 90 years old, spanned under 25 US areas. Participants had their cohort set by participant-reported clinical history.

The rearrangement links TRBV28 to TRBJ1-2; D is unclear. This sequence was found in a man in his forties or fifties who had recovered from COVID-19. Sequencing was done on a sample of PBMCs or T cells enriched from blood (not recorded which). CDR3 region: CASSLRLNGYTF. The DNA of the CDR3 is TGTGCCAGCAGTTTGAGACTAAATGGCTACACCTTC.